The clone carrying this T cell receptor beta chain came up once. The CDR3 contains 15 residues. CDR1 SGHTA and CDR2 FQGNSA come from the germline V gene. The germline V and J ends were trimmed by 3 bases and 2 bases, with 14 bases remaining between them. TCRdb keeps only in-frame clones here, not all; method: immunoSEQ multiplex PCR. This table holds some 530,000 clones, around nine tenths found once. Participants were aged about 18 to 90 years, lived in over 20 US areas, and enrolled virtually. Assignments of participants to cohorts depended upon their own reported clinical history. Two negative PCRs, clearance, or symptom resolution characterized the recovered Cohort 3 donors. The sample comes from a study of blood T cell repertoires in COVID-19. For the study at large: Acute and convalescent COVID-19 specimens originated in the United States, Italy and Spain.

The gene calls are TRBV7-2 and TRBJ2-7, with D possibly matching TRBD1 (5 bases). This clonotype originated in a woman in her fifties or sixties who had recovered from COVID-19. The sample taken for sequencing was PBMCs or T cells enriched from blood (not recorded which). The CDR3 loop reads CASSFTQEPPYEQYV. The CDR3 DNA sequence: TGTGCCAGCAGCTTCACACAGGAGCCCCCCTACGAGCAGTACGTC.